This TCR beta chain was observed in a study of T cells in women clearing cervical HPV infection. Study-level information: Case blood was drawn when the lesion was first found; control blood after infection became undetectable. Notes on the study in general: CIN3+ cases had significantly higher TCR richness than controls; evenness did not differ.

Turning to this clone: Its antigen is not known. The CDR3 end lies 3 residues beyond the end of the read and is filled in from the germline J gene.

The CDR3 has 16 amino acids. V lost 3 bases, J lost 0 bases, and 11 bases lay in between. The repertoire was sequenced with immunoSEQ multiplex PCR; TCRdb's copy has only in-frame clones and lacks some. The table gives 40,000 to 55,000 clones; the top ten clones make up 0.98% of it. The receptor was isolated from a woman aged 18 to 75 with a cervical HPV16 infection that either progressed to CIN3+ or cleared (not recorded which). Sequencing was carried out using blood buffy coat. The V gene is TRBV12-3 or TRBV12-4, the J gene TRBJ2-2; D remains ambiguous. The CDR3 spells CASSFMAPSNTGELFF. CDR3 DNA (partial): TGTGCCAGCAGTTTTATGGCCCCTTCGAACACCGGGGAG.